These 22 T cell receptor beta chains were sequenced from one sample in a study of regulatory T cells in long-lasting Graves disease. With iRepertoire HTBI primers and Arm-PCR of CDR3 regions, TCR beta libraries were built. Via MiXCR, TCRdb re-called the multiplex PCR reads, giving one row per CDR3 protein. The sample holds some 350,000 distinct CDR3 sequences, under 20% seen once. Time point noted: newly diagnosed GD, antithyroid drugs for less than 3 months. The TCR library was made from RNA extracted from PBMCs. These same data were also listed under a study on T cells in Graves' hyperthyroidism and ophthalmopathy.

Sequenced material: peripheral blood mononuclear cells (PBMCs), taken at new diagnosis, from a patient treated with antithyroid drugs. The source is a woman younger than 35 with Graves disease.

This clonotype was detected a few times. This chain joins TRBV6-2 or TRBV6-3 and TRBJ1-5; 9 nucleotides line up with TRBD1. The CDR3 covers 15 residues. Germline V gene lookup returns CDR1 MNHEY and CDR2 SVGEGT. V lost 6 bases and J lost 8; bases outside the gene matches: 11. The CDR3 sequence: CASRENRGLNEPQHF. The CDR3 DNA reads as TGTGCCAGCAGAGAGAACAGGGGGCTCAACGAGCCCCAGCATTTT.

This clonotype has ten or more counts. This chain uses TRBV28 with TRBJ2-5; 7 bases align to TRBD1. CDR1 and CDR2 from the germline V gene are MDHEN and SYDVKM. The CDR3 consists of 14 residues. V gave up 8 bases and J gave up 2 bases; unmatched junction bases: 8. Here the CDR3 reads CASSPRDRQETQYF. CDR3 sequence (DNA): TGTGCCAGCTCTCCCAGGGACAGACAAGAGACCCAGTACTTC.

Many counts were recorded for this clonotype. The V gene is TRBV20-1, the J gene TRBJ2-7; 11 bases are shared with TRBD1. Trimming at V came to 0 bases and at J to 7 bases, leaving 2 bases not matched to a gene. CDR3 length equals 13 residues. Germline V lookup: CDR1 DFQATT, CDR2 SNEGSKA (reference sequence). The chain's CDR3 is CSAREGTGGEQYF. Here the CDR3 DNA reads TGCAGTGCTAGAGAAGGGACAGGGGGGGAGCAGTACTTC.

This clonotype has a count of ten or more. The chain recombines TRBV5-1 with TRBJ2-7, with D perhaps TRBD2 (6 bases). The ends were cut back, 4 bases at V and 5 bases at J, with 13 bases in the middle. CDR3 length: 13 amino acids. Germline V gene sequence: CDR1 SGHRS, CDR2 YFSETQ. CDR3: CASSRGGRNEQYF. CDR3 in DNA: TGCGCCAGCAGCAGAGGAGGGCGGAACGAGCAGTACTTC.

V usage is TRBV5-1 and J usage is TRBJ1-1; D unclear. The V end was cut by 3 bases, the J end by 5 bases, with 11 bases between. Germline CDR1 SGHRS, CDR2 YFSETQ. This CDR3 is built from 13 residues. The CDR3 DNA sequence: TGCGCCAGCAGCTCGGGAGAGCCGACTGAAGCTTTCTTT. This gives the protein CASSSGEPTEAFF. Complete variable domain (other parts from reference TRBV5-1 and TRBJ1-1): KAGVTQTPRYLIKTRGQQVTLSCSPISGHRSVSWYQQTPGQGLQFLFEYFSETQRNKGNFPGRFSGRQFSNSRSEMNVSTLELGDSALYLCASSSGEPTEAFFGQGTRLTVV.

The table lists this clonotype with many counts. The V and J genes are TRBV20-1 and TRBJ2-1; maybe TRBD2 (5 bases). Germline CDR1 is DFQATT and CDR2 is SNEGSKA (reference sequence). Trimming stripped 7 bases from V and 4 bases from J, with 14 bases between. CDR3 length: 13 amino acids. The CDR3 region has the DNA TGCAGTGTCCCTGGCCGGGAATACAATGAGCAGTTCTTC. This sequence encodes CSVPGREYNEQFF.

The J gene is TRBJ1-4, the V gene TRBV2, with a weak D call TRBD1 (5 bases). Germline CDR1 reads SNHLY; CDR2 reads FYNNEI. The CDR3 totals 14 residues. The V gene lost 6 bases and the J gene lost 4 bases, with 12 bases spanning the gap. CDR3 residues: CASSRRGFNEKLFF. CDR3 nucleotide sequence: TGTGCCAGCAGCCGGAGGGGCTTTAATGAAAAACTGTTTTTT.

This clonotype was seen at least ten times. Germline is not matched at one junction end, which may reflect a read error. The V call is TRBV7-9, the J call TRBJ1-2; the D gene is possibly TRBD1 (5 bases). The germline CDR1 and CDR2 sequences are SEHNR and FQNEAQ (reference sequence). The CDR3 has 14 residues. The CDR3 region is CASSFGSVGTVLVF. In DNA, the CDR3 is TGTGCCAGCAGCTTCGGAAGCGTGGGGACCGTGCTGGTCTTC.

In its sample, this clonotype was seen many times. The chain uses TRBV28 and TRBJ2-6; D is unclear. The CDR3 totals 15 residues. Germline V gives CDR1 MDHEN, CDR2 SYDVKM. With 6 bases removed from V and 0 bases from J, the gap between germline ends came to 9 bases. The CDR3 loop is CASSRQPSGANVLTF. The CDR3, as DNA: TGTGCCAGCAGCCGACAACCCTCTGGGGCCAACGTCCTGACTTTC.

This clonotype was detected many times. V usage is TRBV28 and J usage is TRBJ2-1, with D possibly being TRBD2 (5 bases). V lost 11 bases and J 0 bases, leaving 11 bases between the germline ends. Germline V gene lookup returns CDR1 MDHEN and CDR2 SYDVKM. The CDR3 is 13 residues long. CDR3 sequence (DNA): TGTGCCTCCGGGGTTAGCTCCTACAATGAGCAGTTCTTC. Translated, it gives CASGVSSYNEQFF. Drawing the rest from reference TRBV28 and TRBJ2-1, the complete variable domain is DVKVTQSSRYLVKRTGEKVFLECVQDMDHENMFWYRQDPGLGLRLIYFSYDVKMKEKGDIPEGYSVSREKKERFSLILESASTNQTSMYLCASGVSSYNEQFFGPGTRLTVL.

This clonotype has at least ten counts. One junction end disagrees with the germline gene, perhaps due to a read error. V usage is TRBV5-1 and J usage is TRBJ2-7, with a weak D call TRBD1 (6 bases). The CDR3 is 15 amino acids. Germline V CDR1 and CDR2: SGHRS, YFSETQ. The DNA of the CDR3 is TGTGCCAGCAGCTTAGGTCAGGGGAGCTCCTACGAGCAGTACTTC. It is translated as CASSLGQGSSYEQYF.

This chain links TRBV10-3 with TRBJ2-2, with TRBD2 as a possible D gene (6 bases). Germline-derived CDR1 and CDR2 are ENHRY and SYGVKD. This CDR3 is built from 17 residues. V lost 7 bases to trimming and J lost 0 bases, with 18 bases between them. CDR3 loop: CAIKMEGEQPNTGELFF. In nucleotides, the CDR3 is TGTGCCATCAAGATGGAGGGTGAGCAACCGAACACCGGGGAGCTGTTTTTT.

The table lists this clonotype with many counts. DNA of the CDR3: TGCGCCAGCAGCGCCGGGGAGGGGACAGGATACAATGAGCAGTTCTTC. Translated: CASSAGEGTGYNEQFF. V usage is TRBV5-1 and J usage is TRBJ2-1; D is possibly TRBD1 (8 bases). This CDR3 has 16 residues. Germline CDR1 and CDR2: SGHRS and YFSETQ. The V end lost 4 bases, the J end lost 4 bases, and 18 bases lay between the germline ends.

This clonotype occurred many times. This chain connects TRBV5-4 to TRBJ2-3; D gene unclear. CDR3 length equals 15 residues. V shed 1 base and J shed 4 bases, with 13 bases lying between them. Germline values: CDR1 SGHNT, CDR2 YYREEE (reference sequence). CDR3 bases: TGTGCCAGCAGCTTGAAAACTGGCGGTCCAGATACGCAGTATTTT. Its translation: CASSLKTGGPDTQYF.

V and J are TRBV6-1 and TRBJ1-1; TRBD1 might be the D (6 bases). CDR1 is MNHNS and CDR2 is SASEGT in the germline V gene. CDR3 size: 17 residues. The V and J ends lost 6 bases and 5 bases respectively, with 25 bases between them. The DNA of the CDR3 is TGTGCCAGCAGCTCACAGGGCCTGTCGGAAATTGGAACTGAAGCTTTCTTT. This encodes CASSSQGLSEIGTEAFF.

In its sample, this clonotype was seen many times. The chain carries TRBV5-1 and TRBJ1-5, with D unclear. Germline V gives CDR1 SGHRS, CDR2 YFSETQ. The CDR3 runs to 15 residues. The V gene lost 4 bases and the J gene lost 0 bases, with 11 bases spanning the gap. The CDR3 spells CASSPEGYSNQPQHF. CDR3 DNA: TGCGCCAGCAGCCCCGAGGGATATAGCAATCAGCCCCAGCATTTT.

This clonotype was picked up many times. A read error may produce the germline difference seen at one junction end. The CDR3 DNA sequence: TGCAGTGTTAGATCCGTAGTTGAGACCCAGTACTTC. Protein sequence: CSVRSVVETQYF. The chain uses TRBV20-1 and TRBJ2-5; D is unresolved. CDR3 size: 12 residues. The germline V gene has CDR1 DFQATT and CDR2 SNEGSKA (reference sequence).

The rearrangement uses TRBV29-1 and TRBJ1-3, with a possible D match to TRBD1 (6 bases). The CDR3 spans 14 residues. V was shortened by 6 bases and J by 0 bases, with 12 bases between the two germline ends. Germline CDR1 reads SQVTM; CDR2 reads ANQGSEA. The DNA for the CDR3 is TGCAGCGTCGACAGGTCCGGCTCTGGAAACACCATATATTTT. Its translation is CSVDRSGSGNTIYF.

This clonotype was counted ten times or more. This chain links TRBV20-1 with TRBJ2-7, with 11 bases fitting TRBD2. The CDR3 has 15 residues. Germline values: CDR1 DFQATT, CDR2 SNEGSKA (reference sequence). V lost 6 bases to trimming and J lost 1 base; unmatched junction nucleotides: 8. CDR3 bases: TGCAGTGCCCCGGGCCCTAGCGGGGGGTCCTACGAGCAGTACTTC. Translated: CSAPGPSGGSYEQYF.

Details on this clonotype: A much larger clone differs by one base, so this may be a read error. The rearrangement joins TRBV6-2 or TRBV6-3 to TRBJ2-7, with D possibly being TRBD1 (5 bases). CDR1 and CDR2 from the germline V gene are MNHEY and SVGEGT. CDR3 length: 14 amino acids. V was pared by 6 bases and J by 2 bases, with 14 bases between. The CDR3 nucleotides read TGTGCCAGCAGGAAGGGGCCAGAGGCCTACGAGCAGTACTTC. Translating gives CASRKGPEAYEQYF.

In this sample, this clonotype turned up many times. The V gene is TRBV2, the J gene TRBJ2-7; possible D gene TRBD2, 7 bases. This CDR3 has 13 residues. V was pared by 10 bases and J by 3 bases, with 16 bases between. Looked up from germline, CDR1 is SNHLY and CDR2 is FYNNEI. CDR3 in amino acids: CATAGARGYEQYF. CDR3 nucleotides: TGTGCCACCGCGGGGGCCAGGGGCTACGAGCAGTACTTC.

This clonotype appeared a few times. This chain connects TRBV12-3 or TRBV12-4 to TRBJ2-2; the match to TRBD2 covers 9 bases. With 5 bases clipped from V and 6 bases from J, the junction kept 13 bases outside the gene matches. The CDR3 has 17 residues. CDR3 DNA: TGTGCCAGCAGTCTCGTCCTGGGACTAGCTAGGGCCGGGGAGCTGTTTTTT. Translation gives CASSLVLGLARAGELFF.